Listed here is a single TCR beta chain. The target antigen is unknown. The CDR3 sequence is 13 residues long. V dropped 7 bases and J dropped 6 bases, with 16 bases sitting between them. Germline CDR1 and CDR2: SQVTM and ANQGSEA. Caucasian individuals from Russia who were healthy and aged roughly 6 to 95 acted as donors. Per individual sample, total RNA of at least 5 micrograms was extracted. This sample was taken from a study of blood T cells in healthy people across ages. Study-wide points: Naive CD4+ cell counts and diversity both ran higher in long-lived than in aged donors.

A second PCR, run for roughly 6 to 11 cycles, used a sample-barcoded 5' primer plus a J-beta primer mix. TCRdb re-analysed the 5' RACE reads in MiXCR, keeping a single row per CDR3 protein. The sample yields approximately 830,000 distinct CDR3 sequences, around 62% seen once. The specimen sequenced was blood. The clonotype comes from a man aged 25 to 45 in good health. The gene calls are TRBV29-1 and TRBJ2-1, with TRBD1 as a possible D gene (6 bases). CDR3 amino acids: CSGVDTTGNEQFF. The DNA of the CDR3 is TGCAGCGGGGTGGACACGACAGGCAATGAGCAGTTCTTC.